The sequence of this TCR beta chain was determined in a study of shared clonotypes between healthy human individuals. The study's findings and limits: Blood alone was sampled, and tissue repertoires likely differ.

Only in-frame clones appear in the TCRdb table, and some are missing; sequencing was by immunoSEQ multiplex PCR. The repertoire holds some 1,600,000 clones, with 95% to 99% as singletons. This CDR3 contains 17 residues. CDR1 and CDR2 (germline): ENHRY, SYGVKD. The germline V and J ends were trimmed by 0 bases and 5 bases, with 16 bases remaining between them. Details on this clone: The antigen remains unidentified.

Sequencing was carried out using naive CD4+ T cells sorted from blood. Regarding subset: CD45RA+ positively selected. The TCR sequence derives from a man aged 25-45 years in good health. V and J are TRBV10-3 and TRBJ2-2, with D possibly TRBD2 on 6 matching bases. In DNA, the CDR3 is TGTGCCATCAGTGAGTCGATAATCGGGGCGGGAACCGGGGAGCTGTTTTTT. It is translated as CAISESIIGAGTGELFF.